One sample yielded the 2 T cell receptor beta chains listed below, sequenced in a study of T-cell memory formation after mild COVID-19. TCRdb passed the 5' RACE reads through MiXCR, listing each CDR3 protein once. In the table there are around 530,000 distinct CDR3 sequences, less than 25% of which are singletons. Source material: PBMCs or a T cell subset sorted from them (not recorded which). These receptors originate from an adult woman who had mild COVID-19 (a few samples of this study predate the infection). Cell type and time point are not known.

This CDR3 is CASSGGLAYNEQFF. The DNA of the CDR3 is TGTGCCAGTAGTGGGGGACTAGCCTACAATGAGCAGTTCTTC. V and J are TRBV19 and TRBJ2-1; 8 nucleotides match TRBD2. The germline gives CDR1 LNHDA, CDR2 SQIVND (reference sequence). CDR3 length equals 14 residues. The V gene end was trimmed by 5 bases and the J gene end by 2 bases; junction bases not matched to a gene: 2.

The genes are TRBV30 and TRBJ1-2, with D perhaps matching TRBD1 (6 bases). Germline V gene data show CDR1 as GTSNPN and CDR2 as SVGIG (reference sequence). The length of the CDR3 is 12 residues. Between the trimmed V and J ends, which lost 4 bases and 8 bases, there was a span of 14 bases. The CDR3 reads CAWMGAPRGYTF. CDR3 in DNA: TGTGCCTGGATGGGGGCCCCCCGGGGCTACACCTTC.